One sample yielded the 9 T cell receptor beta chains listed below, sequenced in a study of cytomegalovirus exposure and HLA in healthy donors. It was with 60 Vbeta and 13 Jbeta primers that the PCR ran. Clones were read by immunoSEQ multiplex PCR, and TCRdb kept only the in-frame ones, dropping some. The sample contains 200,000 or so clones, approximately 81% of which appear only once. The sequencing input was PBMCs. These TCRs come from a human donor in good health.

This rearrangement joins TRBV2 to TRBJ2-5; no definite D call. This CDR3 has 12 residues. V dropped 8 bases and J dropped 4 bases, with 11 bases sitting between them. The germline CDR1 and CDR2 sequences are SNHLY and FYNNEI. The CDR3 DNA reads TGTGCCAGCTCGGCAGGTGGAGAGACCCAGTACTTC. Its translation: CASSAGGETQYF.

This CDR3 is CAISATGEYEQYF. The CDR3 DNA sequence: TGTGCCATCAGTGCGACCGGGGAGTACGAGCAGTACTTC. The J gene is TRBJ2-7, the V gene TRBV10-3, with TRBD2 as a possible D gene (5 bases). Trimming pared 4 bases from V and 4 bases from J, leaving 11 bases between. The germline V gene has CDR1 ENHRY and CDR2 SYGVKD. CDR3 length equals 13 residues.

V and J are TRBV19 and TRBJ1-5; 8 nucleotides agree with TRBD1. CDR1 and CDR2 (germline): LNHDA, SQIVND (reference sequence). Trimming took 9 bases from V and 1 from J; bases not matched to a gene: 17. This CDR3 region has 18 residues. The CDR3 DNA is TGTGCCAGCGACTCGTGGGGTGAGACAGGGGCCAGCAATCAGCCCCAGCATTTT. Its protein is CASDSWGETGASNQPQHF.

In this sample, this clone turned up a few times. The chain links TRBV2 to TRBJ2-1, with D possibly matching TRBD2 (6 bases). The CDR3 extends over 15 amino acids. The germline V gene encodes CDR1 SNHLY and CDR2 FYNNEI. V lost 3 bases, J lost 3 bases, and 12 bases lay in between. The CDR3 sequence is CASSETRRVYNEQFF. The DNA for the CDR3 is TGTGCCAGCAGTGAGACGCGGAGGGTCTACAATGAGCAGTTCTTC. The whole variable domain, remainder taken from reference TRBV2 and TRBJ2-1, is EPEVTQTPSHQVTQMGQEVILRCVPISNHLYFYWYRQILGQKVEFLVSFYNNEISEKSEIFDDQFSVERPDGSNFTLKIRSTKLEDSAMYFCASSETRRVYNEQFFGPGTRLTVL.

This clone was counted once. The chain carries TRBV7-8 and TRBJ2-2, with 11 bases matching TRBD2. The CDR3 sequence is 18 residues long. Germline V lookup: CDR1 SGHVS, CDR2 FQNEAQ. With 2 bases clipped from V and 4 bases from J, the junction kept 9 bases outside the gene matches. CDR3 DNA sequence: TGTGCCAGCAGCTTACTGGTAGCGGGAGGGCCTCGCACCGGGGAGCTGTTTTTT. This codes for CASSLLVAGGPRTGELFF. Full variable domain (missing parts from reference TRBV7-8 and TRBJ2-2): GAGVSQSPRYKVAKRGQDVALRCDPISGHVSLFWYQQALGQGPEFLTYFQNEAQLDKSGLPSDRFFAERPEGSVSTLKIQRTQQEDSAVYLCASSLLVAGGPRTGELFFGEGSRLTVL.

The rearrangement joins TRBV9 to TRBJ2-1; 10 positions agree with TRBD2. The germline gives CDR1 SGDLS, CDR2 YYNGEE. The CDR3 is 16 residues long. Unmatched junction bases numbered 8, after V lost 3 bases and J lost 5 bases. CDR3: CASSDPSSGGNNEQFF. In nucleotides, the CDR3 is TGTGCCAGCAGCGACCCCTCTAGCGGGGGAAACAATGAGCAGTTCTTC.

The chain is built from TRBV10-3 and TRBJ2-1; 10 bases are a match to TRBD1. J gave up 7 bases and V 0 bases, and 3 bases lay outside the gene matches. Germline loops: CDR1 ENHRY, CDR2 SYGVKD. This CDR3 contains 15 residues. The CDR3 loop is CAISESPGQGNEQFF. CDR3 in DNA: TGTGCCATCAGTGAGTCTCCGGGACAGGGGAATGAGCAGTTCTTC.

This clone was detected a few times. This chain uses TRBV7-9 with TRBJ2-1, with D possibly being TRBD1 (5 bases). Trimming stripped 6 bases from V and 0 bases from J, with 15 bases between. The CDR3 consists of 16 residues. Germline V CDR1 and CDR2: SEHNR, FQNEAQ (reference sequence). The CDR3 DNA sequence: TGTGCCAGCAGTCCCCCCGGACAAAGCTCCTACAATGAGCAGTTCTTC. This sequence encodes CASSPPGQSSYNEQFF.

The V gene is TRBV5-4, the J gene TRBJ2-7, with no clear D. Trimming pared 2 bases from V and 5 bases from J, leaving 11 bases between. CDR1 is SGHNT, CDR2 YYREEE, per germline (reference sequence). This CDR3 contains 13 residues. The CDR3 region has the DNA TGTGCCAGCAGCTTAAAAATTAGCAACGAGCAGTACTTC. Its translation is CASSLKISNEQYF.